The 24 T cell receptor beta chains below all came from one sample that was sequenced in a study of cytomegalovirus exposure and HLA in healthy donors. PCR employed 60 Vbeta and 13 Jbeta primers. Measured with immunoSEQ multiplex PCR; TCRdb has only the in-frame clones, and not every one. The table has more than 60,000 clones, about 75% seen once. The sequencing input was PBMCs. The receptors shown here come from a man younger than 35 in good health and CMV-seronegative.

The genes are TRBV5-1 and TRBJ2-3; 14 bases align to TRBD2. Germline lookup yields CDR1 SGHRS and CDR2 YFSETQ. After removal of 4 bases from V and 10 bases from J, the junction contained 11 bases not matched to a gene. This CDR3 has 16 amino acids. The CDR3 reads CASSKQGLAGASAQYF. The CDR3 nucleotides are TGCGCCAGCAGCAAACAGGGACTAGCGGGGGCGAGTGCGCAGTATTTT.

The chain couples TRBV11-2 to TRBJ2-5; the D is unclear. This CDR3 spans 11 amino acids. The V end was cut by 3 bases, the J end by 4 bases, with 3 bases between. Germline V gives CDR1 SGHAT, CDR2 FQNNGV. This CDR3 is CASSFRETQYF. The CDR3 DNA sequence: TGTGCCAGCAGCTTTCGAGAGACCCAGTACTTC.

The chain combines TRBV7-2 with TRBJ2-3; no reliable D call. Germline V lookup: CDR1 SGHTA, CDR2 FQGNSA. The CDR3 length is 13 residues. Trimming took 7 bases from V and 2 from J, leaving 10 bases between them. The CDR3 DNA follows: TGTGCCAGCACCTTGTTAGCCACAGATACGCAGTATTTT. This codes for CASTLLATDTQYF. The complete variable domain, with remaining parts taken from reference TRBV7-2 and TRBJ2-3, reads GAGVSQSPSNKVTEKGKDVELRCDPISGHTALYWYRQSLGQGLEFLIYFQGNSAPDKSGLPSDRFSAERTGGSVSTLTIQRTQQEDSAVYLCASTLLATDTQYFGPGTRLTVL.

The chain recombines TRBV11-2 with TRBJ1-4; the match to TRBD1 covers 7 bases. CDR3 size: 15 residues. CDR1 and CDR2 from the germline V gene are SGHAT and FQNNGV. The ends lost 5 bases at V and 4 bases at J; junction bases unmatched: 7. The CDR3 DNA follows: TGTGCCAGCAGCCGCGGGACAGTTAATAATGAAAAACTGTTTTTT. Its protein is CASSRGTVNNEKLFF.

The chain employs TRBV14 and TRBJ2-1, with D possibly being TRBD2 (5 bases). Germline assignment: CDR1 SGHDN and CDR2 FVKESK. The V end lost 3 bases, the J end lost 2 bases, and 14 bases lay between the germline ends. The CDR3 covers 16 residues. The DNA for the CDR3 is TGTGCCAGCAGCCAGGGAGTAGGTCTACCCTACAATGAGCAGTTCTTC. Amino acid sequence: CASSQGVGLPYNEQFF.

The CDR3 reads CASLKWGRGNTEAFF. Written as DNA, the CDR3 is TGTGCCAGCCTAAAATGGGGCAGGGGGAACACTGAAGCTTTCTTT. The rearrangement links TRBV28 to TRBJ1-1, with D perhaps matching TRBD1 (6 bases). Germline CDR1 MDHEN, CDR2 SYDVKM. V dropped 8 bases and J dropped 1 base, with 17 bases sitting between them. This CDR3 is built from 15 residues.

CDR3 residues: CASSFSVGQGATYNEQFF. DNA for the CDR3: TGTGCCAGCAGTTTCTCAGTGGGACAGGGGGCAACCTACAATGAGCAGTTCTTC. This chain links TRBV27 with TRBJ2-1; 12 bases fit TRBD1. This CDR3 is built from 18 residues. The ends lost 3 bases at V and 2 bases at J; junction bases unmatched: 8. From germline, CDR1 is MNHEY and CDR2 SMNVEV (reference sequence).

The chain has TRBV10-1 and TRBJ1-1, with TRBD1 as a possible D gene (6 bases). CDR3 length: 16 residues. The germline gives CDR1 WNHNN, CDR2 SYGVQD (reference sequence). Between the trimmed V and J ends, which lost 0 bases and 1 base, there was a span of 12 bases. CDR3 in DNA: TGCGCCAGCAGTGAGTCGAGGGTGACAGGGAACACTGAAGCTTTCTTT. This encodes CASSESRVTGNTEAFF.

This chain links TRBV7-6 with TRBJ2-5, with no clear D. Trimming left V 3 bases short and J 4 bases short, with 12 bases between. The CDR3 consists of 14 residues. Germline V gene lookup returns CDR1 SGHVS and CDR2 FNYEAQ. CDR3 in DNA: TGTGCCAGCAGCTTGTTTTTGCAGTCAGAGACCCAGTACTTC. It yields the protein CASSLFLQSETQYF.

The chain employs TRBV4-2 and TRBJ1-2; no clear D gene. V gave up 1 base and J gave up 1 base, with 10 bases separating them. CDR3 size: 15 residues. The germline gives CDR1 LGHNA, CDR2 YNFKEQ. This chain's CDR3 is CASSQVLGSNYGYTF. In DNA, the CDR3 is TGTGCCAGCAGCCAAGTGCTGGGGAGTAACTATGGCTACACCTTC.

The rearrangement uses TRBV15 and TRBJ1-1; a weak D match, TRBD1 (6 bases). The V end was cut by 3 bases, the J end by 3 bases, with 8 bases between. This CDR3 comprises 13 residues. From germline, CDR1 is LNHNV and CDR2 YYDKDF (reference sequence). The CDR3 here is CATSSPGDTEAFF. DNA for the CDR3: TGTGCCACCAGCAGTCCAGGGGACACTGAAGCTTTCTTT.

This clone was picked up a small number of times. V is TRBV5-5 and J is TRBJ1-1; D gene uncertain. Germline-derived CDR1 and CDR2 are SGHKS and YYEKEE (reference sequence). V gave up 5 bases and J gave up 1 base, with 9 bases separating them. The CDR3 consists of 13 residues. As DNA, the CDR3 is TGTGCCAGCAGGCAAACATCGAACACTGAAGCTTTCTTT. This encodes CASRQTSNTEAFF.

V gene TRBV7-9 combines with J gene TRBJ1-6, with 7 bases identical to TRBD1. Germline lookup yields CDR1 SEHNR and CDR2 FQNEAQ (reference sequence). Trimming cost V 6 bases and J 0 bases; bases outside gene matches: 8. The CDR3 has 17 amino acids. CDR3 DNA sequence: TGTGCCAGCAGTATCGGGACAGCGAGCTCCTATAATTCACCCCTCCACTTT. This encodes CASSIGTASSYNSPLHF.

This chain joins TRBV5-5 and TRBJ2-1; the match to TRBD2 covers 10 bases. Trimming took 4 bases from V and 13 from J; bases not matched to a gene: 14. CDR3 length: 15 residues. Germline CDR1 and CDR2: SGHKS and YYEKEE (reference sequence). The CDR3 spells CASSGTSELYVYQFF. CDR3 coding DNA: TGTGCCAGCAGCGGGACTAGCGAGCTCTATGTTTATCAGTTCTTC.

CDR3 protein: CASSIAAVSTDTQYF. DNA of the CDR3: TGTGCCAGTAGTATAGCTGCGGTTAGCACAGATACGCAGTATTTT. J is TRBJ2-3 and V is TRBV19; no clear D. The CDR3 is 15 residues long. Germline V gives CDR1 LNHDA, CDR2 SQIVND (reference sequence). Deletions cut 1 base from V and 0 bases from J, with 8 bases between.

This clone was observed a handful of times. This rearrangement joins TRBV7-2 to TRBJ2-2, with 8 nucleotides matching TRBD1. The CDR3 sequence is 14 residues long. Per the germline V gene, CDR1 is SGHTA and CDR2 is FQGNSA. Trimming took 4 bases from V and 7 from J; bases not matched to a gene: 5. In DNA form, the CDR3 reads TGTGCCAGCAGCTCAATCAGGGGGCTCGGGGAGCTGTTTTTT. It translates to CASSSIRGLGELFF.

The J gene is TRBJ1-2, the V gene TRBV10-3, with D possibly TRBD1 on 6 matching bases. Germline V CDR1 and CDR2: ENHRY, SYGVKD. There are 12 residues in the CDR3. With 7 bases removed from V and 4 bases from J, the gap between germline ends came to 10 bases. CDR3 amino acids: CAITSDSYGYTF. DNA of the CDR3: TGTGCCATCACCTCGGACAGCTATGGCTACACCTTC.

This chain connects TRBV5-1 to TRBJ2-1; the match to TRBD1 covers 7 bases. The CDR3 contains 14 residues. Per the germline V gene, CDR1 is SGHRS and CDR2 is YFSETQ. Trimming at V came to 4 bases and at J to 8 bases, leaving 9 bases not matched to a gene. The CDR3 is CASSPTTGLHEQFF. In nucleotides, the CDR3 is TGCGCCAGCAGCCCCACGACAGGGTTGCATGAGCAGTTCTTC.

The chain carries TRBV6-6 and TRBJ1-3; D is possibly TRBD1 (6 bases). Germline V lookup: CDR1 MNHNY, CDR2 SVGAGI (reference sequence). Trimming removed 2 bases from V and 6 bases from J, with 11 bases in between. The CDR3 has 14 residues. The CDR3 protein is CASSYVPGENTIYF. CDR3 sequence (DNA): TGTGCCAGCAGTTACGTCCCAGGGGAAAACACCATATATTTT.

The V gene is TRBV9, the J gene TRBJ2-1, with 9 bases fitting TRBD2. Germline lookup yields CDR1 SGDLS and CDR2 YYNGEE. The J segment lost 4 bases and the V segment lost 4 bases, leaving 3 bases of the junction unmatched. The CDR3 is made up of 14 amino acids. The CDR3, as DNA: TGTGCCAGCAGCCCAACTAGCGGGTACAATGAGCAGTTCTTC. It is translated as CASSPTSGYNEQFF. Complete variable domain (other parts from reference TRBV9 and TRBJ2-1): DSGVTQTPKHLITATGQRVTLRCSPRSGDLSVYWYQQSLDQGLQFLIQYYNGEERAKGNILERFSAQQFPDLHSELNLSSLELGDSALYFCASSPTSGYNEQFFGPGTRLTVL.

The sample holds one count of this clone. The gene calls are TRBV6-1 and TRBJ2-4; D is perhaps TRBD1 (6 bases). CDR1 and CDR2 (germline): MNHNS, SASEGT. This CDR3 has 14 amino acids. V lost 0 bases, J lost 4 bases, and 7 bases lay in between. DNA of the CDR3: TGTGCCAGCAGTGAAGCAAGGGGGAAAAACATTCAGTACTTC. This translates into CASSEARGKNIQYF.

This clone showed up just once. The chain is built from TRBV6-4 and TRBJ1-2, with 7 bases matching TRBD1. V shed 6 bases and J 1 base; nucleotides not matched to a gene: 8. CDR1 is MRHNA and CDR2 is SNTAGT in the germline V gene. The CDR3 length is 15 residues. The CDR3 nucleotides read TGTGCCAGCAGGCCACAGGGGATACTTAACTATGGCTACACCTTC. This sequence encodes CASRPQGILNYGYTF.

The chain uses TRBV7-2 and TRBJ1-6, with 9 positions matching TRBD1. The CDR3 spans 17 residues. CDR1 and CDR2 (germline): SGHTA, FQGNSA. J was trimmed by 0 bases and V by 4 bases; bases with no gene match: 4. CDR3 loop: CASSSTGGSSYNSPLHF. The CDR3 nucleotides are TGTGCCAGCAGCTCAACAGGGGGCAGCTCCTATAATTCACCCCTCCACTTT.

V usage is TRBV6-4 and J usage is TRBJ2-1, with TRBD1 matching over 9 bases. This CDR3 spans 15 amino acids. CDR1 and CDR2 from the germline V gene are MRHNA and SNTAGT. V was pared by 4 bases and J by 3 bases, with 4 bases of the junction left unmatched. The CDR3 region is CASSAKTGGYNEQFF. The DNA for the CDR3 is TGTGCCAGCAGTGCCAAGACAGGGGGCTACAATGAGCAGTTCTTC.